These 5 T cell receptor beta chains were all obtained from the same sample, sequenced in a study of blood T cell repertoires in COVID-19. Here immunoSEQ multiplex PCR was the method, and the copy in TCRdb shows in-frame clones only, minus some. In the table there are hundreds of thousands of clones, around 86% of which are singletons. The specimen was peripheral blood. All receptors come from a man in his sixties who had recovered from COVID-19.

The chain is built from TRBV5-4 and TRBJ2-1; D is undetermined. Germline CDR1 is SGHNT and CDR2 is YYREEE (reference sequence). Trimming pared 4 bases from V and 0 bases from J, leaving 11 bases between. The CDR3 runs to 15 residues. The CDR3 reads CASSNTANSYNEQFF. The CDR3 coding sequence is TGTGCCAGCAGCAACACAGCCAACTCCTACAATGAGCAGTTCTTC.

CDR3 DNA: TGTGCCAGCTCACCGGAACAGATTATGAACACCGGGGAGCTGTTTTTT. As protein: CASSPEQIMNTGELFF. The chain employs TRBV18 and TRBJ2-2; the D is unclear. This CDR3 comprises 16 residues. Per the germline V gene, CDR1 is KGHSH and CDR2 is LQKENI. Trimming took 3 bases from V and 1 from J, leaving 12 bases between them.

This sequence joins TRBV9 and TRBJ1-1, with TRBD1 matching 8 bases. Germline V gene lookup returns CDR1 SGDLS and CDR2 YYNGEE. Trimming cost V 1 base and J 4 bases; bases outside gene matches: 3. CDR3 length: 14 residues. This chain's CDR3 is CASSVFDRGTEAFF. As DNA, the CDR3 is TGTGCCAGCAGCGTATTTGACAGGGGCACTGAAGCTTTCTTT.

This clone was detected only once. This sequence joins TRBV7-8 and TRBJ2-7; D perhaps matches TRBD2 (6 bases). Germline CDR1 SGHVS, CDR2 FQNEAQ. Trimming removed 4 bases at V and 2 bases at J, with 15 bases between. The CDR3 length is 15 residues. The CDR3 protein is CASSSRPGVTYEQYF. The CDR3 nucleotides are TGTGCCAGCAGCTCTCGACCGGGAGTCACCTACGAGCAGTACTTC. Supplemented by reference TRBV7-8 and TRBJ2-7, the full variable domain reads GAGVSQSPRYKVAKRGQDVALRCDPISGHVSLFWYQQALGQGPEFLTYFQNEAQLDKSGLPSDRFFAERPEGSVSTLKIQRTQQEDSAVYLCASSSRPGVTYEQYFGPGTRLTVT.

The CDR3, as DNA: TGTGCCAGTAGTATGCCGGGACAGGGGGCCCGAAGAGGCAATCAGCCCCAGCATTTT. Translation gives CASSMPGQGARRGNQPQHF. The chain combines TRBV19 with TRBJ1-5; the match to TRBD1 covers 12 bases. V lost 3 bases and J lost 2; bases outside the gene matches: 11. The CDR3 length is 19 residues. Germline V gives CDR1 LNHDA, CDR2 SQIVND (reference sequence).